Shown below are 9 T cell receptor beta chains from a single sample sequenced in a study of tumor-infiltrating lymphocytes in localized non-small cell lung cancer. Libraries were prepared by immunoSEQ multiplex PCR; TCRdb keeps only in-frame clonotypes and omits some of them. Here the sample spans 14,000 to 15,000 clones, roughly 79% being singletons. Sequencing input: lung tumor tissue. Source of these receptors: a human donor with non-small cell lung cancer.

The V call is TRBV19, the J call TRBJ2-7, with 8 bases aligning to TRBD1. The CDR3 has 15 amino acids. Germline CDR1 LNHDA, CDR2 SQIVND (reference sequence). V shed 3 bases, J shed 5 bases, and the junction held 9 bases outside the gene matches. The CDR3 bases are TGTGCCAGTAGTATCGGACAGGGTCCTATAGACGAGCAGTACTTC. Protein: CASSIGQGPIDEQYF.

The rearrangement links TRBV10-2 to TRBJ2-2; TRBD1 might be the D (6 bases). Trimming shortened V by 10 bases and J by 0 bases, and 9 bases separated the two germline ends. In germline, CDR1 is WSHSY, CDR2 SAAADI. CDR3 size: 13 residues. CDR3: CATDRTNTGELFF. The CDR3 DNA sequence: TGCGCCACTGACAGGACGAACACCGGGGAGCTGTTTTTT.

This clone has a single count. This sequence joins TRBV7-2 and TRBJ2-1; no firm D call. Trimming left V 11 bases short and J 7 bases short, with 6 bases between. This CDR3 has 9 residues. Germline CDR1 reads SGHTA; CDR2 reads FQGNSA. In DNA form, the CDR3 reads TGTGCCTCCCCGAATGAGCAGTTCTTC. Amino acids: CASPNEQFF.

The CDR3 nucleotides read TGTGCCAGTGATGCGGGCTCCCAGGGAGGGGGACTAGCGGGGGGACCTGCCTACGAGCAGTACTTC. This gives the protein CASDAGSQGGGLAGGPAYEQYF. This chain connects TRBV2 to TRBJ2-7; 15 bases are shared with TRBD2. Germline CDR1 and CDR2: SNHLY and FYNNEI. J was trimmed by 2 bases and V by 9 bases; bases with no gene match: 26. This CDR3 comprises 22 residues.

In this sample, this clone turned up a few times. The gene calls are TRBV7-9 and TRBJ2-5, with D possibly TRBD2 on 6 matching bases. Trimming shortened V by 5 bases and J by 4 bases, and 8 bases separated the two germline ends. The CDR3 length is 12 residues. The germline V gene has CDR1 SEHNR and CDR2 FQNEAQ (reference sequence). For the CDR3, the DNA is TGTGCCAGCAGCCAGGAGGGAGAGACCCAGTACTTC. Protein product: CASSQEGETQYF. The full variable domain, with the rest looked up from reference TRBV7-9 and TRBJ2-5, is DTGVSQNPRHKITKRGQNVTFRCDPISEHNRLYWYRQTLGQGPEFLTYFQNEAQLEKSRLLSDRFSAERPKGSFSTLEIQRTEQGDSAMYLCASSQEGETQYFGPGTRLLVL.

This chain joins TRBV19 and TRBJ2-1; 9 nucleotides align to TRBD1. The CDR3 consists of 13 residues. Germline V lookup: CDR1 LNHDA, CDR2 SQIVND (reference sequence). V lost 4 bases, J lost 8 bases, and 3 bases stayed unmatched. In nucleotides, the CDR3 is TGTGCCAGTAGTACGGACAGGGGCCATGAGCAGTTCTTC. Amino acids: CASSTDRGHEQFF.

The CDR3 coding sequence is TGCGCCAGCAGCTTGGAAAGACTAGCGCAAGAGACCCAGTACTTC. The encoded protein is CASSLERLAQETQYF. The rearrangement uses TRBV5-1 and TRBJ2-5; TRBD2 aligns across 8 bases. V was clipped by 0 bases and J by 2 bases; unmatched bases: 3. The length of the CDR3 is 15 residues. From germline, CDR1 is SGHRS and CDR2 YFSETQ.

The CDR3 is CASSQELAGGYDEQFF. The CDR3 DNA is TGTGCCAGCAGCCAAGAGCTAGCGGGAGGTTACGATGAGCAGTTCTTC. The chain couples TRBV4-2 to TRBJ2-1, with TRBD2 matching 11 bases. The V segment lost 0 bases and the J segment 8 bases; nucleotides outside the gene matches: 6. The CDR3 runs to 16 residues. Germline CDR1 and CDR2: LGHNA and YNFKEQ.

V usage is TRBV7-2 and J usage is TRBJ2-3; a possible D gene is TRBD1 (6 bases). Germline V lookup: CDR1 SGHTA, CDR2 FQGNSA. The CDR3 runs 15 residues. V was trimmed by 2 bases and J by 2 bases, leaving 11 bases between them. As DNA, the CDR3 is TGTGCCAGCAGCTTATTTCAGGGGAACACAGATACGCAGTATTTT. It is translated as CASSLFQGNTDTQYF.